The entry below gives a single T cell receptor beta chain sequence along with its context. Antigen specificity is unknown. These data belong to a study of T cell repertoires in cytomegalovirus infection. Study overall: Public TCR beta signatures were indicative of both CMV infection and a matching HLA type.

TCRdb ran MiXCR on the reads and lists one entry per CDR3 protein. This table has more than 85,000 distinct CDR3 sequences, approximately 15% appearing once. The CDR3 spans 15 residues. Germline values: CDR1 MDHEN, CDR2 SYDVKM. Trimming pared 5 bases from V and 0 bases from J, leaving 10 bases between. Study outcomes and limitations: What dominated the ex vivo response were HLA-C-restricted CMV-specific TCR beta clonotypes. Carriers of CMV and the relevant HLA type were discriminated by public TCR beta frequency.

The receptor was isolated from a human donor in good health (CMV status not recorded). Some clones in this sample may be carry-over from other donors' samples. Sequencing used PBMCs. This rearrangement joins TRBV28 to TRBJ1-4; D gene ambiguous. CDR3: CASSTPATTNEKLFF. The CDR3 bases are TGTGCCAGCAGTACCCCAGCTACAACTAATGAAAAACTGTTTTTT.